These 14 T cell receptor beta chains share one sample of origin, sequenced in a study of cytomegalovirus exposure and HLA in healthy donors. The PCR used 60 Vbeta and 13 Jbeta primers. Clones were sequenced by immunoSEQ multiplex PCR, and TCRdb holds only the in-frame ones, with some missing. The data show about 190,000 clones, with about 69% seen just once and about 5% held by the top ten. The source material was PBMCs. These receptors were taken from a man in his thirties or forties in good health and CMV-seropositive.

This chain connects TRBV9 to TRBJ2-5; D might be TRBD2 (6 bases). This CDR3 spans 16 amino acids. Germline V lookup: CDR1 SGDLS, CDR2 YYNGEE. Deletions cut 3 bases from V and 5 bases from J, with 20 bases between. CDR3 residues: CASSEPPPGGLETQYF. In nucleotides, the CDR3 is TGTGCCAGCAGCGAGCCCCCCCCTGGAGGGCTGGAGACCCAGTACTTC.

The rearrangement links TRBV5-1 to TRBJ2-3, with TRBD2 identical over 12 bases. The CDR3 is 17 residues long. Germline CDR1 reads SGHRS; CDR2 reads YFSETQ. J was trimmed by 4 bases and V by 2 bases; bases with no gene match: 8. CDR3 in DNA: TGCGCCAGCAGCTTCCCACTAGCGGGAGGTCCCTCAGATACGCAGTATTTT. It is translated as CASSFPLAGGPSDTQYF.

A single count supports this clone. The genes are TRBV18 and TRBJ1-6, with 7 bases that match TRBD1. V was pared by 10 bases and J by 5 bases, with 11 bases of the junction left unmatched. This CDR3 comprises 15 residues. Germline-derived CDR1 and CDR2 are KGHSH and LQKENI. The CDR3: CATQASTGNNSPLHF. In DNA form, the CDR3 reads TGTGCCACCCAGGCTTCGACAGGGAATAATTCACCCCTCCACTTT.

The genes are TRBV4-3 and TRBJ2-5, with 9 bases fitting TRBD1. The CDR3 has 16 amino acids. V lost 1 base to trimming and J lost 5 bases; unmatched junction nucleotides: 8. Germline V lookup: CDR1 LGHNA, CDR2 YSLEER. The CDR3 loop reads CASSQGLGQGRETQYF. The CDR3 coding sequence is TGCGCCAGCAGCCAAGGATTGGGACAGGGTCGTGAGACCCAGTACTTC.

This clone was counted once. The CDR3 nucleotides read TGTGCCAGCAGCCGCGTCGGGAGCTCCTACGAGCAGTACTTC. Its protein is CASSRVGSSYEQYF. This sequence joins TRBV5-4 and TRBJ2-7; TRBD2 is a possible D gene (6 bases). Germline CDR1 is SGHNT and CDR2 is YYREEE (reference sequence). V was cut by 4 bases and J by 0 bases, with 11 bases left in between. The CDR3 has 14 residues.

V is TRBV7-2 and J is TRBJ1-5, with 7 bases that match TRBD1. Looked up from germline, CDR1 is SGHTA and CDR2 is FQGNSA. The junction had 10 bases not matched to a gene; V was cut back by 3 bases and J by 2 bases. The CDR3 consists of 17 residues. This chain's CDR3 is CASSFDKGAGGNQPQHF. The DNA for the CDR3 is TGTGCCAGCAGCTTTGACAAGGGGGCTGGAGGCAATCAGCCCCAGCATTTT.

The rearrangement links TRBV13 to TRBJ2-3, with D possibly matching TRBD1 (5 bases). Germline CDR1 is PRHDT and CDR2 is FYEKMQ (reference sequence). V was pared by 6 bases and J by 0 bases, with 16 bases between. CDR3 length: 16 residues. The CDR3 region is CASSYWWGRSTDTQYF. CDR3 in DNA: TGTGCCAGCAGTTACTGGTGGGGCCGTAGCACAGATACGCAGTATTTT. Filled out from reference TRBV13 and TRBJ2-3, the complete variable domain reads AAGVIQSPRHLIKEKRETATLKCYPIPRHDTVYWYQQGPGQDPQFLISFYEKMQSDKGSIPDRFSAQQFSDYHSELNMSSLELGDSALYFCASSYWWGRSTDTQYFGPGTRLTVL.

The chain joins TRBV28 to TRBJ2-7, with unresolved D. Trimming removed 10 bases at V and 0 bases at J, with 10 bases between. The CDR3 contains 12 residues. Germline V lookup: CDR1 MDHEN, CDR2 SYDVKM. CDR3 sequence reads: CATQTGSYEQYF. CDR3 in DNA: TGTGCCACCCAGACTGGCTCCTACGAGCAGTACTTC.

This clone appeared once. The J gene is TRBJ2-1, the V gene TRBV5-1; TRBD2 is a possible D gene (6 bases). Germline lookup yields CDR1 SGHRS and CDR2 YFSETQ. V lost 5 bases to trimming and J lost 2 bases, with 20 bases between them. The CDR3 is 17 residues long. The CDR3 here is CASSSTPSDSPYNEQFF. The DNA of the CDR3 is TGCGCCAGCAGTTCTACCCCTAGCGATTCTCCCTACAATGAGCAGTTCTTC.

The chain joins TRBV19 to TRBJ2-7; D uncertain. Germline CDR1 and CDR2: LNHDA and SQIVND (reference sequence). The V end was cut by 1 base, the J end by 3 bases, with 7 bases between. CDR3 length: 13 residues. CDR3 nucleotides: TGTGCCAGTAGTATAGGGCACAGCTACGAGCAGTACTTC. Amino acid sequence: CASSIGHSYEQYF.

This clone showed up just a few times. This chain uses TRBV4-2 with TRBJ2-2; TRBD2 matches at 14 bases. After removal of 2 bases from V and 3 bases from J, the junction contained 2 bases not matched to a gene. The germline gives CDR1 LGHNA, CDR2 YNFKEQ. The CDR3 is 17 residues long. CDR3 amino acids: CASSQPGLAGDTGELFF. CDR3 DNA sequence: TGTGCCAGCAGCCAACCGGGACTAGCGGGGGACACCGGGGAGCTGTTTTTT.

This rearrangement joins TRBV7-5 to TRBJ1-5; the table's TRBD1 call for D was not verified on the DNA. TRBV7-5 is termed a pseudogene. The CDR3 sequence is 17 residues long. The CDR3 DNA sequence: TGTGCCAGAAGCTTTAGAGAGCGACAGCCGAGCAATCAGCCCCAGCATTTT. This sequence encodes CARSFRERQPSNQPQHF.

This clone was seen a single time. This chain connects TRBV30 to TRBJ2-1; D gene ambiguous. Trimming pared 3 bases from V and 1 base from J, leaving 7 bases between. The length of the CDR3 is 13 residues. Germline lookup yields CDR1 GTSNPN and CDR2 SVGIG (reference sequence). The CDR3 DNA reads TGTGCCTGGAGGGAGTTTTCCTACAATGAGCAGTTCTTC. It translates to CAWREFSYNEQFF.

This chain joins TRBV11-2 and TRBJ1-1, with TRBD1 identical over 7 bases. The CDR3 loop spans 14 amino acids. With V trimmed by 2 bases and J by 1 base, 1 base remained unmatched. CDR1 and CDR2 (germline): SGHAT, FQNNGV. For the CDR3, the DNA is TGTGCCAGCAGCTTAAGACAGGGGAACACTGAAGCTTTCTTT. This codes for CASSLRQGNTEAFF.